Sequencing of this T cell receptor (beta chain) was carried out in a study of OX40 agonist ivuxolimab in advanced cancers. Study as a whole: A male proportion of under 90% was recorded, with mean age about 62 years and range roughly 23 to 85. Study outcomes and limitations: The CD4+ and CD8+ T cells in the blood had expanded clonally by week 6 at 0.1 to 3.0 mg/kg. Some of the lowest clonal expansion was seen in partial responders at 0.1-3.0 mg/kg. The average count of expanded clones was higher among CD8+ T cells than among CD4+.

The V end was cut by 3 bases, the J end by 0 bases, with 8 bases between. Germline V gene data show CDR1 as LNHDA and CDR2 as SQIVND (reference sequence). This CDR3 has 14 residues. This clone was found a few times. Antigen specificity is unknown. Libraries were prepared by immunoSEQ multiplex PCR; TCRdb keeps only in-frame clonotypes and omits some of them. The sample has under 70,000 clones; 80% to 95% are singletons. This rearrangement joins TRBV19 to TRBJ1-1; no reliable D call. Specimen: CD4+ or CD8+ T cells sorted from blood, collected in a trial of the OX40 agonist ivuxolimab. The TCR originated in an adult with an advanced solid tumor such as melanoma, head and neck, liver or kidney cancer. The CDR3 region has the DNA TGTGCCAGTAGTATTGGCAGTCTGAACACTGAAGCTTTCTTT. Amino acids: CASSIGSLNTEAFF. Full variable domain (missing parts from reference TRBV19 and TRBJ1-1): DGGITQSPKYLFRKEGQNVTLSCEQNLNHDAMYWYRQDPGQGLRLIYYSQIVNDFQKGDIAEGYSVSREKKESFPLTVTSAQKNPTAFYLCASSIGSLNTEAFFGQGTRLTVV.